Each of the 32 T cell receptor beta chains below was sequenced from the same sample in a study of CD8+ T cells in alopecia areata. Extracted RNA was reverse transcribed into cDNA, the sequencing template. The table came from immunoSEQ multiplex PCR; TCRdb's copy has only in-frame clones and leaves some out. The sample lists just under 65,000 clones; more than 45% were seen once. The sample's treatment: oral pan-JAK inhibitor, 5-10 mg twice daily. The sequencing here drew on CD8+ T cells sorted from blood, taken at approximately week 36, from a patient treated with tofacitinib. These TCRs come from a human donor with alopecia areata.

This clone was seen more than once but under ten times. The J gene is TRBJ2-1, the V gene TRBV7-8; 9 bases are a match to TRBD2. The V and J ends lost 3 bases and 4 bases, in that order; junction bases with no gene match: 7. CDR1 and CDR2 from the germline V gene are SGHVS and FQNEAQ. This CDR3 region has 16 residues. CDR3 in DNA: TGTGCCAGCAGCTTCTTGTTAGCGGGAGCATACAATGAGCAGTTCTTC. It encodes CASSFLLAGAYNEQFF. Variable domain in full (rest from reference TRBV7-8 and TRBJ2-1): GAGVSQSPRYKVAKRGQDVALRCDPISGHVSLFWYQQALGQGPEFLTYFQNEAQLDKSGLPSDRFFAERPEGSVSTLKIQRTQQEDSAVYLCASSFLLAGAYNEQFFGPGTRLTVL.

CDR3 nucleotide sequence: TGCAGCGTTGAAGTCGGCCGGCCCAATGAGCAGTTCTTC. Protein product: CSVEVGRPNEQFF. The chain recombines TRBV29-1 with TRBJ2-1, with no clear D. The ends were cut back, 1 base at V and 6 bases at J, with 10 bases in the middle. The CDR3 is 13 residues long. Germline V gives CDR1 SQVTM, CDR2 ANQGSEA.

The chain uses TRBV15 and TRBJ2-2; unclear D gene. The CDR3 contains 16 residues. V was shortened by 0 bases and J by 0 bases, with 8 bases between the two germline ends. Germline V gene data show CDR1 as LNHNV and CDR2 as YYDKDF (reference sequence). The CDR3 nucleotides read TGTGCCACCAGCAGAGATCACGCAACGAACACCGGGGAGCTGTTTTTT. Its translation is CATSRDHATNTGELFF. Full variable domain (missing parts from reference TRBV15 and TRBJ2-2): DAMVIQNPRYQVTQFGKPVTLSCSQTLNHNVMYWYQQKSSQAPKLLFHYYDKDFNNEADTPDNFQSRRPNTSFCFLDIRSPGLGDTAMYLCATSRDHATNTGELFFGEGSRLTVL.

In this sample, this clone turned up a few times. The rearrangement links TRBV4-3 to TRBJ2-3, with 10 bases fitting TRBD2. The CDR3 spans 18 residues. The germline CDR1 and CDR2 sequences are LGHNA and YSLEER. The V segment lost 1 base and the J segment 4 bases; nucleotides outside the gene matches: 11. CDR3 nucleotides: TGCGCCAGCAGCCAAGTAGGTTCAGCGGGAGGGGGCGCAGATACGCAGTATTTT. This encodes CASSQVGSAGGGADTQYF.

The rearrangement uses TRBV30 and TRBJ2-2; tentative D call: TRBD1 (6 bases). V was pared by 5 bases and J by 2 bases, with 9 bases between. CDR1 and CDR2 from the germline V gene are GTSNPN and SVGIG (reference sequence). The CDR3 is made up of 13 amino acids. CDR3 amino acids: CAWWTANTGELFF. CDR3 DNA sequence: TGTGCCTGGTGGACAGCAAACACCGGGGAGCTGTTTTTT.

There are a few counts of this clone. This chain connects TRBV9 to TRBJ2-1, with D unclear. This CDR3 has 14 amino acids. The germline V and J ends were trimmed by 0 bases and 8 bases, with 12 bases remaining between them. CDR1 SGDLS and CDR2 YYNGEE come from the germline V gene. This CDR3 is CASSVDGLIHEQFF. CDR3 nucleotides: TGTGCCAGCAGCGTAGATGGGTTAATCCATGAGCAGTTCTTC.

This chain uses TRBV9 with TRBJ1-5; perhaps TRBD1 as D (5 bases). This CDR3 has 14 residues. Per germline, CDR1 SGDLS and CDR2 YYNGEE. Deletions cut 0 bases from V and 2 bases from J, with 6 bases between. CDR3 loop: CASSVGDGNQPQHF. DNA of the CDR3: TGTGCCAGCAGCGTAGGGGACGGCAATCAGCCCCAGCATTTT.

This clone was seen a handful of times. The chain combines TRBV29-1 with TRBJ2-5; D is undetermined. Germline V gene sequence: CDR1 SQVTM, CDR2 ANQGSEA. Trimming cost V 7 bases and J 7 bases, with 10 bases left between them. CDR3 length: 10 residues. CDR3 in amino acids: CSAFRGTQYF. In nucleotides, the CDR3 is TGCAGCGCGTTTCGAGGGACCCAGTACTTC.

This clone was found a few times. The rearrangement joins TRBV27 to TRBJ1-5; 9 bases fit TRBD1. V lost 5 bases and J lost 2; bases outside the gene matches: 13. The length of the CDR3 is 18 residues. Germline CDR1 is MNHEY and CDR2 is SMNVEV (reference sequence). Here the CDR3 DNA reads TGTGCCAGCAGTCCTGGGACAGGGCAGGGTCGGGGCAATCAGCCCCAGCATTTT. It is translated as CASSPGTGQGRGNQPQHF.

V gene TRBV29-1 combines with J gene TRBJ1-2; D is perhaps TRBD1 (6 bases). Trimming left V 6 bases short and J 8 bases short, with 13 bases between. The CDR3 is 11 residues long. CDR1 is SQVTM and CDR2 is ANQGSEA in the germline V gene. CDR3 sequence reads: CSVDTGQGYTF. The CDR3, as DNA: TGCAGCGTCGATACAGGGCAAGGCTACACCTTC.

This clone appeared a single time. A far larger clone is just one base off, so this is likely a read error. The identical CDR3 is also encoded by other nucleotide sequences in the sample. J is TRBJ2-2 and V is TRBV7-2, with TRBD2 identical over 8 bases. This CDR3 has 16 residues. V dropped 5 bases and J dropped 1; count of bases not matched to a gene: 6. Germline V gene lookup returns CDR1 SGHTA and CDR2 FQGNSA. CDR3 sequence: CASSQEREWNTGELFF. The CDR3 DNA reads TGTGCCAGCAGCCAAGAGCGGGAGTGGAACACCGGGGAGCTGTTTTTT.

V is TRBV29-1 and J is TRBJ2-7, with a tentative D call TRBD2 (5 bases). V was clipped by 6 bases and J by 1 base, with 16 bases between them. The germline gives CDR1 SQVTM, CDR2 ANQGSEA. This CDR3 has 14 amino acids. The CDR3 DNA is TGCAGCGTCGTATTCGGGCGGGTATCCTACGAGCAGTACTTC. This sequence encodes CSVVFGRVSYEQYF.

This clone was seen more than once but under ten times. V is TRBV28 and J is TRBJ2-1, with D maybe TRBD1 (6 bases). V lost 5 bases to trimming and J lost 8 bases, with 22 bases between them. Germline CDR1 reads MDHEN; CDR2 reads SYDVKM. This CDR3 is 16 amino acids long. The CDR3 sequence: CASSPPPGPKGDEQFF. The CDR3 DNA is TGTGCCAGCAGTCCACCGCCGGGACCCAAGGGGGATGAGCAGTTCTTC. Drawing the rest from reference TRBV28 and TRBJ2-1, the complete variable domain is DVKVTQSSRYLVKRTGEKVFLECVQDMDHENMFWYRQDPGLGLRLIYFSYDVKMKEKGDIPEGYSVSREKKERFSLILESASTNQTSMYLCASSPPPGPKGDEQFFGPGTRLTVL.

This chain connects TRBV11-2 to TRBJ2-7; D unresolved. Germline-derived CDR1 and CDR2 are SGHAT and FQNNGV. This CDR3 region has 14 residues. Trimming took 0 bases from V and 2 from J, leaving 8 bases between them. The DNA for the CDR3 is TGTGCCAGCAGCTTAGAGAACCCCACCTACGAGCAGTACTTC. Its protein is CASSLENPTYEQYF.

The count of this clone is one. The same CDR3 also results from other DNA sequences found in this sample. The rearrangement uses TRBV6-5 and TRBJ2-7; possibly TRBD2 for D (6 bases). The V end lost 0 bases, the J end lost 2 bases, and 8 bases lay between the germline ends. This CDR3 is built from 14 residues. Germline V gene data show CDR1 as MNHEY and CDR2 as SVGAGI. In DNA form, the CDR3 reads TGTGCCAGCAGTTACTCGAGCGGGCCCTACGAGCAGTACTTC. Translated, it gives CASSYSSGPYEQYF.

The genes are TRBV30 and TRBJ2-7; TRBD1 is a possible D gene (5 bases). The V end was cut by 5 bases, the J end by 0 bases, with 11 bases between. CDR3 size: 13 residues. Per germline, CDR1 GTSNPN and CDR2 SVGIG (reference sequence). The CDR3 coding sequence is TGTGCCTGGTTGGGGCAGAGCTCCTACGAGCAGTACTTC. Its protein product is CAWLGQSSYEQYF. The whole variable domain, filled in from reference TRBV30 and TRBJ2-7, reads SQTIHQWPATLVQPVGSPLSLECTVEGTSNPNLYWYRQAAGRGLQLLFYSVGIGQISSEVPQNLSASRPQDRQFILSSKKLLLSDSGFYLCAWLGQSSYEQYFGPGTRLTVT.

This chain uses TRBV28 with TRBJ1-5; possible D gene TRBD1, 5 bases. CDR1 is MDHEN and CDR2 is SYDVKM in the germline V gene. The V end lost 5 bases, the J end lost 6 bases, and 8 bases lay between the germline ends. The CDR3 is 12 residues long. Here the CDR3 reads CASSPQGQPQHF. CDR3 in DNA: TGTGCCAGCAGTCCTCAGGGTCAGCCCCAGCATTTT.

The V call is TRBV7-9, the J call TRBJ2-7; the D is unclear. Trimming stripped 1 base from V and 7 bases from J, with 8 bases between. CDR3 length: 12 amino acids. In germline, CDR1 is SEHNR, CDR2 FQNEAQ (reference sequence). In nucleotides, the CDR3 is TGTGCCAGCAGCTTAGTGCCAGAGGAGCAGTACTTC. Its translation: CASSLVPEEQYF.

This clone was recorded a few times. This chain links TRBV29-1 with TRBJ2-1; 8 bases align to TRBD1. The germline gives CDR1 SQVTM, CDR2 ANQGSEA. V trimming: 3 bases; J trimming: 7 bases; junction bases outside the gene matches: 8. The CDR3 covers 14 residues. CDR3 in DNA: TGCAGCGTTGAGCAGGGGGCTATAGTTAATGAGCAGTTCTTC. It is translated as CSVEQGAIVNEQFF.

This chain joins TRBV15 and TRBJ2-7, with 8 nucleotides matching TRBD2. Per germline, CDR1 LNHNV and CDR2 YYDKDF (reference sequence). The CDR3 length is 15 residues. V was pared by 0 bases and J by 5 bases, with 6 bases of the junction left unmatched. The DNA of the CDR3 is TGTGCCACCAGCAGAGAAGGCGGGAGGAGTCACGAGCAGTACTTC. Protein: CATSREGGRSHEQYF. The whole variable domain, filled in from reference TRBV15 and TRBJ2-7, reads DAMVIQNPRYQVTQFGKPVTLSCSQTLNHNVMYWYQQKSSQAPKLLFHYYDKDFNNEADTPDNFQSRRPNTSFCFLDIRSPGLGDTAMYLCATSREGGRSHEQYFGPGTRLTVT.

The rearrangement joins TRBV7-8 to TRBJ2-1; the D call may be TRBD1 or TRBD2 (5 bases each). The CDR3 sequence is 16 residues long. Trimming shortened V by 1 base and J by 1 base, and 11 bases separated the two germline ends. The germline CDR1 and CDR2 sequences are SGHVS and FQNEAQ. The CDR3 loop reads CASSLVAWGSYNEQFF. CDR3 nucleotide sequence: TGTGCCAGCAGCTTAGTTGCCTGGGGGTCCTACAATGAGCAGTTCTTC.

This clone was found a few times. V gene TRBV11-2 combines with J gene TRBJ1-3; 7 nucleotides align to TRBD1. The V and J ends lost 5 bases and 3 bases, in that order; junction bases with no gene match: 7. The CDR3 has 15 amino acids. CDR1 and CDR2 (germline): SGHAT, FQNNGV. CDR3 DNA: TGTGCCAGCAGCCGGGACAGCGGGCTTGGAAACACCATATATTTT. It yields the protein CASSRDSGLGNTIYF.

The CDR3 is CASQGLAGAGDTQYF. The CDR3 bases are TGTGCCAGCCAAGGACTAGCGGGAGCTGGAGATACGCAGTATTTT. The V call is TRBV7-2, the J call TRBJ2-3, with 13 positions matching TRBD2. The germline V gene has CDR1 SGHTA and CDR2 FQGNSA. The J segment lost 5 bases and the V segment lost 8 bases, leaving 7 bases of the junction unmatched. The CDR3 length is 15 residues.

The rearrangement joins TRBV7-9 to TRBJ1-2; D is unresolved. The V and J ends lost 3 bases and 6 bases respectively, with 17 bases between them. Per the germline V gene, CDR1 is SEHNR and CDR2 is FQNEAQ (reference sequence). CDR3 size: 15 residues. CDR3 region: CASSFIDKAQDGYTF. The DNA for the CDR3 is TGTGCCAGCAGCTTCATTGACAAGGCCCAAGATGGCTACACCTTC.

The CDR3 nucleotides read TGTGCCAGCAGCTCCCGGGACAGGGGTCGGGACGAGCAGTACTTC. This gives the protein CASSSRDRGRDEQYF. V is TRBV5-4 and J is TRBJ2-7; TRBD1 agrees at 10 bases. This CDR3 is 15 amino acids long. The germline gives CDR1 SGHNT, CDR2 YYREEE (reference sequence). V dropped 3 bases and J dropped 5; count of bases not matched to a gene: 8.

The chain has TRBV28 and TRBJ2-3; D remains ambiguous. There are 14 residues in the CDR3. The germline CDR1 and CDR2 sequences are MDHEN and SYDVKM. The V end was cut by 4 bases, the J end by 4 bases, with 12 bases between. The CDR3 region has the DNA TGTGCCAGCAGTTGGACCACAGAGGCAGATACGCAGTATTTT. It is translated as CASSWTTEADTQYF.

This clone showed up just a few times. The J gene is TRBJ2-7, the V gene TRBV11-2, with 7 bases matching TRBD1. The CDR3 consists of 14 residues. Germline V CDR1 and CDR2: SGHAT, FQNNGV. V lost 5 bases to trimming and J lost 3 bases; unmatched junction nucleotides: 7. CDR3 sequence (DNA): TGTGCCAGCAGCCCCCGACAGGGCGACTACGAGCAGTACTTC. Translation: CASSPRQGDYEQYF.

V gene TRBV14 combines with J gene TRBJ2-1; 7 bases agree with TRBD1. The junction had 5 bases not matched to a gene; V was cut back by 4 bases and J by 5 bases. The length of the CDR3 is 14 residues. Germline loops: CDR1 SGHDN, CDR2 FVKESK. CDR3 amino acids: CASSRRDSDNEQFF. In DNA form, the CDR3 reads TGTGCCAGCAGCCGACGGGACAGTGACAATGAGCAGTTCTTC. The full variable domain, completed using reference TRBV14 and TRBJ2-1, is EAGVTQFPSHSVIEKGQTVTLRCDPISGHDNLYWYRRVMGKEIKFLLHFVKESKQDESGMPNNRFLAERTGGTYSTLKVQPAELEDSGVYFCASSRRDSDNEQFFGPGTRLTVL.

The chain recombines TRBV5-6 with TRBJ2-7; D possibly matches TRBD1 or TRBD2 (5 bases each). CDR3 length: 13 amino acids. The V end lost 2 bases, the J end lost 3 bases, and 9 bases lay between the germline ends. Germline V gene sequence: CDR1 SGHDT, CDR2 YYEEEE. In DNA form, the CDR3 reads TGTGCCAGCAGCTTCGGGACGGACTACGAGCAGTACTTC. It encodes CASSFGTDYEQYF.

This clone has only one observation. This rearrangement joins TRBV13 to TRBJ1-4, with 10 nucleotides matching TRBD1. Germline CDR1 is PRHDT and CDR2 is FYEKMQ (reference sequence). The CDR3 has 14 residues. V was pared by 5 bases and J by 5 bases, with 2 bases of the junction left unmatched. CDR3 coding DNA: TGTGCCAGCAGCCAGGGACAGGGGAATGAAAAACTGTTTTTT. It codes for CASSQGQGNEKLFF.

The V and J genes are TRBV6-4 and TRBJ2-1; TRBD1 is a possible D gene (5 bases). This CDR3 is built from 12 residues. V shed 2 bases and J shed 12 bases, with 11 bases lying between them. Germline CDR1 is MRHNA and CDR2 is SNTAGT. The CDR3 bases are TGTGCCAGCAGTGACAAACCTGGGGCGCAGTTCTTC. Its protein is CASSDKPGAQFF.

The chain links TRBV27 to TRBJ1-2; 7 bases line up with TRBD1. The trim removed 2 bases at V and 4 bases at J, leaving 10 bases unmatched. Germline V gives CDR1 MNHEY, CDR2 SMNVEV (reference sequence). CDR3 length: 16 residues. The CDR3 DNA reads as TGTGCCAGCAGTTTACGTCCCGGGACAGAGGTCTATGGCTACACCTTC. It encodes CASSLRPGTEVYGYTF.